The rows below give T cell receptor beta chains drawn from one sample of a study of regulatory and conventional T cells in RAG deficiency. Using immunoSEQ multiplex PCR, the repertoire was profiled, and TCRdb retains in-frame clones only, with some absent. The sample contains around 6,000 clones, 92% of which appear only once. The source material was CD8+ T cells sorted from blood. Every receptor here comes from a human donor with RAG deficiency presenting as severe combined immunodeficiency. Both conserved end residues are part of each CDR3. A D gene is named only where the DNA matches it firmly. Clone size is given for some rows only: seen once, a few or many times, or a class if the clone is expanded.

TRBV20-1	TRBJ1-1	-	few	CSAMNTEAFF	TGCAGTGCTATGAACACTGAAGCTTTCTTT
TRBV6-5	TRBJ2-7	-	-	CASSPGTAYEQYF	TGTGCCAGCAGCCCCGGGACCGCCTACGAGCAGTACTTC
TRBV5-4	TRBJ2-7	TRBD1	-	CASSLKDRGPYEQYF	TGTGCCAGCAGCTTGAAGGACAGGGGGCCGTACGAGCAGTACTTC
TRBV6-4	TRBJ2-1	-	-	CASSSADGYNEQFF	TGTGCCAGCAGTTCTGCTGACGGTTACAATGAGCAGTTCTTC
TRBV7-2	TRBJ2-3	-	-	CASSPPMGVSTDTQYF	TGTGCCAGCAGTCCCCCTATGGGGGTCAGCACAGATACGCAGTATTTT
TRBV27	TRBJ2-2	TRBD1	-	CASSLPGTGFGELFF	TGTGCCAGCAGTCTTCCCGGGACAGGGTTCGGGGAGCTGTTTTTT
TRBV5-4	TRBJ2-1	TRBD1	-	CASSLRGPLYNEQFF	TGTGCCAGCAGCCTCAGGGGGCCCCTCTACAATGAGCAGTTCTTC
TRBV5-4	TRBJ2-5	-	few	CASSLPREGETQYF	TGTGCCAGCAGCTTGCCCAGGGAAGGAGAGACCCAGTACTTC
TRBV5-6	TRBJ2-3	TRBD1	-	CASSLGQGADTQYF	TGTGCCAGCAGCTTGGGACAGGGGGCAGATACGCAGTATTTT
TRBV27	TRBJ1-1	-	-	CASKFGGWTEAFF	TGTGCCAGCAAGTTCGGGGGCTGGACTGAAGCTTTCTTT
TRBV15	TRBJ2-5	-	-	CATSGQETQYF	TGTGCCACCAGCGGGCAAGAGACCCAGTACTTC
TRBV20-1	TRBJ2-5	-	-	CSAPGQETQYF	TGCAGTGCTCCCGGTCAAGAGACCCAGTACTTC
TRBV4-1	TRBJ2-7	-	-	CASSQAPSSYEQYF	TGCGCCAGCAGCCAAGCCCCGAGCTCCTACGAGCAGTACTTC
TRBV9	TRBJ2-2	-	-	CASSPSRASANTGELFF	TGTGCCAGCAGCCCTTCCCGGGCCTCTGCGAACACCGGGGAGCTGTTTTTT
TRBV10-3	TRBJ1-1	-	-	CAIRDRNTEAFF	TGTGCCATCAGGGACAGGAACACTGAAGCTTTCTTT
TRBV7-8	TRBJ2-2	-	-	CASTHSGLGETGELFF	TGTGCCAGCACCCACTCGGGTTTAGGGGAAACCGGGGAGCTGTTTTTT
TRBV7-6	TRBJ2-3	-	-	CASSSSTDTQYF	TGTGCCAGCAGCTCTAGCACAGATACGCAGTATTTT
TRBV21-1	TRBJ2-5	-	-	CASSKGAEETQYF	TGTGCCAGCAGCAAAGGGGCAGAAGAGACCCAGTACTTC
TRBV19	TRBJ1-5	TRBD1	few	CASSLSQGYSNQPQHF	TGTGCCAGTAGTCTTTCACAGGGGTATAGCAATCAGCCCCAGCATTTT
TRBV7-9	TRBJ2-5	TRBD1	-	CASRGDRGTYQETQYF	TGTGCCAGCAGGGGCGACAGGGGGACGTACCAAGAGACCCAGTACTTC